Each of the 9 T cell receptor beta chains below was sequenced from the same sample in a study of cytomegalovirus exposure and HLA in healthy donors. Use of 60 Vbeta and 13 Jbeta primers characterized the PCR. TCRdb's copy holds only in-frame clones and misses some; the assay was immunoSEQ multiplex PCR. The data hold approximately 200,000 clones, with 75% to 85% observed a single time. The sample taken for sequencing was PBMCs. These TCRs come from a woman aged 45-65 years in good health and CMV-seronegative.

The chain carries TRBV7-2 and TRBJ2-1, with TRBD2 matching 8 bases. CDR1 is SGHTA, CDR2 FQGNSA, per germline. V was clipped by 5 bases and J by 5 bases; unmatched bases: 5. The CDR3 has 14 amino acids. The DNA for the CDR3 is TGTGCCAGCAGCATTCCACTAGCGGACAATGAGCAGTTCTTC. Residues: CASSIPLADNEQFF.

The chain joins TRBV9 to TRBJ1-3; 7 bases are a match to TRBD1. Germline CDR1 SGDLS, CDR2 YYNGEE. The CDR3 is 14 amino acids. Germline trimming cut 4 bases from V and 5 bases from J; bases unmatched to any gene: 6. This CDR3 reads CASSPTGLRNTIYF. CDR3 DNA sequence: TGTGCCAGCAGCCCGACAGGGCTAAGAAACACCATATATTTT.

The V and J genes are TRBV5-6 and TRBJ2-1; 10 bases map to TRBD2. The CDR3 extends over 15 amino acids. CDR1 SGHDT and CDR2 YYEEEE come from the germline V gene. Trimming removed 5 bases from V and 10 bases from J; junction bases left unmatched: 12. In DNA form, the CDR3 reads TGTGCCAGCAGGCCCACTAGCGGGGCCGTATTGGAGCAGTTCTTC. Amino acids: CASRPTSGAVLEQFF.

This chain connects TRBV27 to TRBJ1-5; 7 positions match TRBD1. The V gene end was trimmed by 2 bases and the J gene end by 6 bases; junction bases not matched to a gene: 4. The germline V gene encodes CDR1 MNHEY and CDR2 SMNVEV (reference sequence). The CDR3 is 14 amino acids. The CDR3 is CASSLEQGSQPQHF. The CDR3 DNA follows: TGTGCCAGCAGTTTAGAACAGGGGAGTCAGCCCCAGCATTTT.

The chain is built from TRBV20-1 and TRBJ1-2; D is uncertain. The CDR3 length is 10 residues. In germline, CDR1 is DFQATT, CDR2 SNEGSKA (reference sequence). Trimming took off 6 bases at V and 8 bases at J, with 10 bases between the two ends. CDR3 in amino acids: CSAWRGGYTF. In DNA, the CDR3 is TGCAGTGCATGGCGCGGCGGCTACACCTTC.

The chain recombines TRBV2 with TRBJ2-2; TRBD1 agrees at 10 bases. CDR1 SNHLY and CDR2 FYNNEI come from the germline V gene. J lost 5 bases, V lost 6 bases, and 6 bases had no gene match. The CDR3 runs to 15 residues. CDR3: CASRGGQGGTGELFF. The DNA of the CDR3 is TGTGCCAGCAGAGGCGGACAGGGGGGGACCGGGGAGCTGTTTTTT.

Written as DNA, the CDR3 is TGTGCCTGGAGGGGAGGCCTGCTGGCGGGTGAAAAACTGTTTTTT. Protein product: CAWRGGLLAGEKLFF. This chain links TRBV30 with TRBJ1-4; D is ambiguous. Trimming removed 3 bases from V and 7 bases from J, with 18 bases in between. CDR1 is GTSNPN and CDR2 is SVGIG in the germline V gene (reference sequence). The CDR3 extends over 15 amino acids. The variable domain in full, completed from reference TRBV30 and TRBJ1-4, reads SQTIHQWPATLVQPVGSPLSLECTVEGTSNPNLYWYRQAAGRGLQLLFYSVGIGQISSEVPQNLSASRPQDRQFILSSKKLLLSDSGFYLCAWRGGLLAGEKLFFGSGTQLSVL.

This chain connects TRBV14 to TRBJ2-5; a possible D gene is TRBD2 (5 bases). The CDR3 has 17 amino acids. Trimming took off 0 bases at V and 0 bases at J, with 14 bases between the two ends. The germline gives CDR1 SGHDN, CDR2 FVKESK. The CDR3 coding sequence is TGTGCCAGCAGCCAAGATCTCCGGGATTGGTACCAAGAGACCCAGTACTTC. Its translation: CASSQDLRDWYQETQYF.

This rearrangement joins TRBV10-3 to TRBJ1-3, with 10 bases aligning to TRBD1. There are 15 residues in the CDR3. The trim removed 5 bases at V and 0 bases at J, leaving 1 base unmatched. Per germline, CDR1 ENHRY and CDR2 SYGVKD. The CDR3: CAISRQGASGNTIYF. The CDR3, as DNA: TGTGCCATCAGTCGACAGGGGGCCTCTGGAAACACCATATATTTT.